Presented here are 31 T cell receptor beta chains from one specimen sequenced in a study of response to subunit inactivated influenza vaccine. TCRdb reprocessed the RT-PCR reads with MiXCR, giving one entry per CDR3 protein. The sample holds over 750,000 distinct CDR3 sequences, 21% seen once. Sequencing was performed on PBMCs from blood, taken roughly 5 days after vaccination. These receptors were collected from a man aged 50-59 years who received an inactivated influenza vaccine.

This clonotype appeared many times. The CDR3 here is CASSLRRGRIVNEQYF. The CDR3 DNA reads as TGTGCCAGCAGTTTGCGTCGGGGGCGGATTGTAAACGAGCAGTACTTC. This sequence joins TRBV12-3 or TRBV12-4 and TRBJ2-7, with D perhaps being TRBD1 or TRBD2 (6 bases each). V lost 3 bases, J lost 5 bases, and 20 bases lay in between. The CDR3 consists of 16 residues.

The V call is TRBV7-9, the J call TRBJ1-5, with 7 bases lining up with TRBD1. Looked up from germline, CDR1 is SEHNR and CDR2 is FQNEAQ (reference sequence). This CDR3 spans 15 amino acids. The V and J ends lost 1 base and 6 bases, in that order; junction bases with no gene match: 6. CDR3 residues: CASSLEGARGQPQHF. Here the CDR3 DNA reads TGTGCCAGCAGCTTAGAGGGGGCGAGAGGTCAGCCCCAGCATTTT.

The J gene is TRBJ2-5, the V gene TRBV20-1; a possible D gene is TRBD2 (5 bases). The CDR3 has 13 amino acids. CDR1 and CDR2 from the germline V gene are DFQATT and SNEGSKA (reference sequence). Trimming removed 5 bases from V and 6 bases from J, with 16 bases in between. For the CDR3, the DNA is TGCAGTGCTCCGAGGGCAGGAGTAAAGACCCAGTACTTC. Its translation is CSAPRAGVKTQYF.

V is TRBV12-3 or TRBV12-4 and J is TRBJ1-1, with D unclear. The CDR3 has 14 amino acids. Trimming pared 0 bases from V and 6 bases from J, leaving 11 bases between. The CDR3 is CASSLASRTAEAFF. In DNA form, the CDR3 reads TGTGCCAGCAGTTTAGCTTCAAGGACGGCTGAAGCTTTCTTT.

This clonotype was picked up a small number of times. The chain recombines TRBV6-2 or TRBV6-3 with TRBJ2-1, with 7 bases identical to TRBD2. CDR1 and CDR2 (germline): MNHEY, SVGEGT. The CDR3 totals 16 residues. Losses at the gene ends were 4 bases for V and 9 bases for J; bases not matched to a gene: 15. CDR3 DNA: TGTGCCAGCAGTTCCTATCCTAGGACTAGAGTCGGTGAGCAGTTCTTC. Its translation is CASSSYPRTRVGEQFF.

This clonotype was picked up a small number of times. The rearrangement links TRBV6-4 to TRBJ2-3; 8 positions match TRBD1. With 6 bases clipped from V and 1 base from J, the junction kept 3 bases outside the gene matches. CDR1 and CDR2 from the germline V gene are MRHNA and SNTAGT. The CDR3 runs to 14 residues. The CDR3 loop reads CASSGQGGTDTQYF. In nucleotides, the CDR3 is TGTGCCAGCAGCGGACAGGGAGGCACAGATACGCAGTATTTT.

V is TRBV20-1 and J is TRBJ1-5; a possible D gene is TRBD1 (6 bases). Trimming left V 5 bases short and J 11 bases short, with 13 bases between. The CDR3 length is 11 residues. The germline V gene encodes CDR1 DFQATT and CDR2 SNEGSKA (reference sequence). As DNA, the CDR3 is TGCAGTGCTTTACAGGGAAAAGCCCAGCATTTT. Amino acids: CSALQGKAQHF.

Only a few counts were recorded for this clonotype. The chain couples TRBV7-2 to TRBJ2-7; tentatively, D is TRBD2 (7 bases). The CDR3 extends over 15 amino acids. The germline CDR1 and CDR2 sequences are SGHTA and FQGNSA. V was cut by 1 base and J by 4 bases, with 14 bases left in between. CDR3 coding DNA: TGTGCCAGCAGCTTAGTGGGGGGGGCGAGATACGAGCAGTACTTC. Amino acid sequence: CASSLVGGARYEQYF.

This clonotype was counted only a few times. This CDR3 is CSARKTGGYNEQFF. The CDR3 DNA reads as TGCAGTGCTAGGAAGACAGGAGGCTACAATGAGCAGTTCTTC. The V and J genes are TRBV20-1 and TRBJ2-1; D may be TRBD1 (6 bases). The CDR3 covers 14 residues. V lost 3 bases and J 3 bases, leaving 12 bases between the germline ends. The germline CDR1 and CDR2 sequences are DFQATT and SNEGSKA (reference sequence).

This clonotype was seen repeatedly, ten times or more. The rearrangement links TRBV4-2 to TRBJ1-1, with D perhaps TRBD1 (5 bases). This CDR3 spans 14 amino acids. Trimming left V 4 bases short and J 5 bases short, with 14 bases between. CDR1 LGHNA and CDR2 YNFKEQ come from the germline V gene. The CDR3 bases are TGTGCCAGCAGCCCCGAAAACTGGGGGACTGAAGCTTTCTTT. Amino acids: CASSPENWGTEAFF.

This clonotype turned up a few times. The J gene is TRBJ2-1, the V gene TRBV6-5; weak D call: TRBD1 (5 bases). Per germline, CDR1 MNHEY and CDR2 SVGAGI. Trimming left V 2 bases short and J 10 bases short, with 9 bases between. This CDR3 has 12 residues. CDR3 sequence (DNA): TGTGCCAGCAGTTACGGAGACAGAGAGCAGTTCTTC. Its translation is CASSYGDREQFF.

The chain uses TRBV6-5 and TRBJ2-4; D is uncertain. Per germline, CDR1 MNHEY and CDR2 SVGAGI. V was shortened by 0 bases and J by 15 bases, with 18 bases between the two germline ends. The CDR3 contains 14 residues. The DNA of the CDR3 is TGTGCCAGCAGTTACTCTCTAGTTTTATCGAGTACGTACTTC. Amino acids: CASSYSLVLSSTYF.

This chain connects TRBV5-1 to TRBJ2-2; TRBD2 agrees at 9 bases. Looked up from germline, CDR1 is SGHRS and CDR2 is YFSETQ. V was pared by 4 bases and J by 2 bases, with 6 bases of the junction left unmatched. This CDR3 is 16 amino acids long. The DNA for the CDR3 is TGCGCCAGCAGCGCGGCGGGGGGGCGTAACACCGGGGAGCTGTTTTTT. This codes for CASSAAGGRNTGELFF.

The rearrangement links TRBV4-2 to TRBJ2-7; 9 nucleotides line up with TRBD1. The germline CDR1 and CDR2 sequences are LGHNA and YNFKEQ. The junction had 11 bases not matched to a gene; V was cut back by 4 bases and J by 4 bases. This CDR3 has 16 residues. The CDR3 is CASSRLTGQGGYEQYF. The DNA of the CDR3 is TGTGCCAGCAGCCGCCTCACGGGACAGGGAGGTTACGAGCAGTACTTC.

The table lists this clonotype with a few counts. The V gene is TRBV12-3 or TRBV12-4, the J gene TRBJ2-2; D is uncertain. The CDR3 is 14 residues long. Trimming removed 6 bases at V and 8 bases at J, with 16 bases between. The CDR3 coding sequence is TGTGCCAGCAGCTCCGGACCCTCTTGGGGGGAGCTGTTTTTT. Amino acids: CASSSGPSWGELFF.

This clonotype was found a few times. The chain carries TRBV15 and TRBJ2-4; the D gene is possibly TRBD1 (5 bases). CDR3 length: 17 amino acids. Germline-derived CDR1 and CDR2 are LNHNV and YYDKDF (reference sequence). Trimming cost V 0 bases and J 2 bases, with 14 bases left between them. CDR3 nucleotide sequence: TGTGCCACCAGCAGAGACCGATCCAGGGTAACCAAAAACATTCAGTACTTC. This translates into CATSRDRSRVTKNIQYF.

The chain couples TRBV5-1 to TRBJ2-3; D is possibly TRBD1 or TRBD2 (5 bases each). The V end lost 0 bases, the J end lost 6 bases, and 11 bases lay between the germline ends. The CDR3 covers 14 residues. CDR1 and CDR2 from the germline V gene are SGHRS and YFSETQ. CDR3 coding DNA: TGCGCCAGCAGCTTGGAATCGGGGCTGGATACGCAGTATTTT. This codes for CASSLESGLDTQYF.

V usage is TRBV11-1 and J usage is TRBJ1-1; D is uncertain. Trimming pared 2 bases from V and 0 bases from J, leaving 19 bases between. Germline CDR1 SGHAT, CDR2 FQDESV (reference sequence). The CDR3 covers 18 residues. The CDR3 DNA sequence: TGTGCCAGCAGCTTAAGTAAGTCAGATCGCCCCATGAACACTGAAGCTTTCTTT. This codes for CASSLSKSDRPMNTEAFF.

V is TRBV29-1 and J is TRBJ2-7; weak D call: TRBD2 (6 bases). The CDR3 runs 13 residues. Trimming shortened V by 6 bases and J by 3 bases, and 15 bases separated the two germline ends. Germline V lookup: CDR1 SQVTM, CDR2 ANQGSEA. DNA of the CDR3: TGCAGCGTACATTTCGGGGGAGGCTACGAGCAGTACTTC. It specifies CSVHFGGGYEQYF.

The rearrangement links TRBV7-2 to TRBJ2-2; TRBD2 aligns across 10 bases. The CDR3 loop spans 16 amino acids. Germline CDR1 reads SGHTA; CDR2 reads FQGNSA. V was pared by 5 bases and J by 6 bases, with 9 bases of the junction left unmatched. The CDR3: CASSPSSGRAAGELFF. The CDR3 DNA sequence: TGTGCCAGCAGCCCGTCAAGCGGGAGGGCTGCCGGGGAGCTGTTTTTT. The whole variable domain, filled in from reference TRBV7-2 and TRBJ2-2, reads GAGVSQSPSNKVTEKGKDVELRCDPISGHTALYWYRQSLGQGLEFLIYFQGNSAPDKSGLPSDRFSAERTGGSVSTLTIQRTQQEDSAVYLCASSPSSGRAAGELFFGEGSRLTVL.

This clonotype was counted between two and nine times. This chain links TRBV6-1 with TRBJ2-3; tentatively, D is TRBD2 (6 bases). The V end was cut by 7 bases, the J end by 5 bases, with 16 bases between. From germline, CDR1 is MNHNS and CDR2 SASEGT. This CDR3 comprises 14 residues. CDR3 residues: CASTVGGAGDTQYF. DNA of the CDR3: TGTGCCAGCACCGTCGGGGGAGCGGGAGATACGCAGTATTTT.

The rearrangement joins TRBV3-1 to TRBJ2-2, with 9 bases aligning to TRBD2. J lost 0 bases, V lost 1 base, and 3 bases had no gene match. In germline, CDR1 is LGHDT, CDR2 YNNKEL (reference sequence). The CDR3 covers 17 residues. CDR3 sequence: CASSQAGLAANTGELFF. The CDR3 DNA follows: TGTGCCAGCAGCCAAGCGGGACTAGCTGCGAACACCGGGGAGCTGTTTTTT.

The V call is TRBV20-1, the J call TRBJ2-2; D possibly uses TRBD1 or TRBD2 (5 bases each). V lost 2 bases, J lost 2 bases, and 12 bases lay in between. Germline CDR1 is DFQATT and CDR2 is SNEGSKA (reference sequence). The CDR3 spans 15 residues. The CDR3 coding sequence is TGCAGTGCTAGAACAGGAGGCAGTAACACCGGGGAGCTGTTTTTT. Translating gives CSARTGGSNTGELFF.

The rearrangement links TRBV6-5 to TRBJ2-3; D is unclear. Between the trimmed V and J ends, which lost 6 bases and 3 bases, there was a span of 19 bases. The germline V gene has CDR1 MNHEY and CDR2 SVGAGI. The CDR3 totals 16 residues. Here the CDR3 reads CASSYAPDRMTDTQYF. CDR3 bases: TGTGCCAGCAGCTACGCCCCGGATAGGATGACAGATACGCAGTATTTT.

This clonotype was counted only a few times. The rearrangement uses TRBV7-8 and TRBJ2-1, with D unresolved. This CDR3 is 14 amino acids long. CDR1 is SGHVS, CDR2 FQNEAQ, per germline. The V and J ends lost 5 bases and 6 bases respectively, with 14 bases between them. CDR3 coding DNA: TGTGCCAGCAGCGGATTCACCCCAGGCAATGAGCAGTTCTTC. Protein: CASSGFTPGNEQFF.

The chain recombines TRBV20-1 with TRBJ1-1; 8 bases map to TRBD1. Germline values: CDR1 DFQATT, CDR2 SNEGSKA (reference sequence). V was pared by 6 bases and J by 1 base, with 4 bases of the junction left unmatched. The CDR3 runs 13 residues. The DNA for the CDR3 is TGCAGTGCAGACGGGACAGGGAACACTGAAGCTTTCTTT. Translation gives CSADGTGNTEAFF.

This clonotype was observed a handful of times. The chain couples TRBV4-2 to TRBJ2-3; 10 nucleotides line up with TRBD2. The CDR3 spans 16 residues. From germline, CDR1 is LGHNA and CDR2 YNFKEQ. V lost 1 base to trimming and J lost 5 bases; unmatched junction nucleotides: 6. The CDR3 DNA reads as TGTGCCAGCAGCCAAGCAGCGGGGGGGCCGCTAGATACGCAGTATTTT. Protein: CASSQAAGGPLDTQYF.

CDR3 nucleotides: TGTGCCAGCAGCCTTCCGGGACAAGACAATGAGCAGTTCTTC. Translating it yields CASSLPGQDNEQFF. V and J are TRBV3-1 and TRBJ2-1; weak D call: TRBD1 (6 bases). Trimming removed 4 bases from V and 5 bases from J, with 12 bases in between. CDR1 is LGHDT, CDR2 YNNKEL, per germline (reference sequence). The CDR3 consists of 14 residues.

V and J are TRBV18 and TRBJ2-7, with TRBD2 matching 12 bases. V lost 5 bases to trimming and J lost 5 bases; unmatched junction nucleotides: 7. Germline V gives CDR1 KGHSH, CDR2 LQKENI. This CDR3 is 15 amino acids long. In DNA form, the CDR3 reads TGTGCCAGCTCATTGACTAGCGGGAGTGGACACGAGCAGTACTTC. This sequence encodes CASSLTSGSGHEQYF.

V is TRBV20-1 and J is TRBJ2-5; D perhaps matches TRBD1 (6 bases). CDR1 DFQATT and CDR2 SNEGSKA come from the germline V gene (reference sequence). Trimming stripped 5 bases from V and 1 base from J, with 14 bases between. The CDR3 is 14 amino acids. The CDR3 loop is CSAPTWDTQETQYF. The CDR3 region has the DNA TGCAGTGCTCCTACCTGGGACACCCAAGAGACCCAGTACTTC.

The rearrangement links TRBV25-1 to TRBJ1-3; D call uncertain. The CDR3 is made up of 14 amino acids. Trimming removed 3 bases from V and 1 base from J, with 7 bases in between. Germline CDR1 reads MGHDK; CDR2 reads SYGVNS. CDR3: CASSDPGSGNTIYF. DNA of the CDR3: TGTGCCAGCAGTGACCCGGGATCTGGAAACACCATATATTTT.